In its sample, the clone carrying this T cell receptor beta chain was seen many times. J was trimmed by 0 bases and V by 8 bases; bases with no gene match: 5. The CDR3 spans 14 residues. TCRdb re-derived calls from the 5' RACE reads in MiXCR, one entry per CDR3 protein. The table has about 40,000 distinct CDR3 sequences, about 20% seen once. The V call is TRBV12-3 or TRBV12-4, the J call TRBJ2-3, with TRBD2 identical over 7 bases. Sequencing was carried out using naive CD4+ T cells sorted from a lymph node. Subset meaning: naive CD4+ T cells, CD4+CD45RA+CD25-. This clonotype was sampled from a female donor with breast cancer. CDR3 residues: CASSPGRSTDTQYF. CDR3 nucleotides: TGTGCCAGCTCACCCGGGAGGAGCACAGATACGCAGTATTTT.